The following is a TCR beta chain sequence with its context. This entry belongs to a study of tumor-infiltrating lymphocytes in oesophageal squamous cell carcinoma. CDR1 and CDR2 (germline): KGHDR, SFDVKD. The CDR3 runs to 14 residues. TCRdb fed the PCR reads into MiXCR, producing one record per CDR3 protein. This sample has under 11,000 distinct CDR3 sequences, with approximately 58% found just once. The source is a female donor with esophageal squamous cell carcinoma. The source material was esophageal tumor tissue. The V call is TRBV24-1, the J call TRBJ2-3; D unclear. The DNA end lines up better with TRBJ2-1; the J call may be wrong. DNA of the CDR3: TGTGCCACCAGTGATTTAGGAAGTAGTAATGAGCAGTTCTTC. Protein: CATSDLGSSNEQFF.